The sequence of this T cell receptor (beta chain) was determined in a study of blood T cell repertoires in COVID-19. Across the study: T cells, B-cell-depleted T cells, or PBMCs provided the cDNA or gDNA that served as material.

Germline V gene sequence: CDR1 SGHTA, CDR2 FQGTGA. The V and J ends lost 2 bases and 8 bases respectively, with 14 bases between them. This CDR3 is 14 amino acids long. Per the original methods: Estimation of nucleated cell counts was performed using reference gene primer amplification. Method: immunoSEQ multiplex PCR; TCRdb's copy keeps in-frame clones and lacks some. V and J calls and clone size are those listed in that table; D and trimming were worked out from the DNA. Among 65,000 to 70,000 clones, around 88% were seen once, and the ten largest hold around a fifth. This clonotype was obtained from an elderly woman with acute or convalescent COVID-19. V gene TRBV7-3 combines with J gene TRBJ2-3; D gene uncertain. The source material was peripheral blood. CDR3 region: CASSLEVDLGTQYF. Here the CDR3 DNA reads TGTGCCAGCAGCTTAGAGGTTGATCTTGGTACGCAGTATTTT.